This T cell receptor beta chain was sequenced during a study of graft-versus-host responses after intestinal transplantation (dated by TCRdb to 2020 to 2022). Looking at the study overall: The transplants that recipients got were multivisceral, liver-intestinal, or isolated intestinal. Samples from a few later patients were sequenced in-house on an Illumina MiSeq with MiXCR processing rather than by the commercial service. Alloreactive clones were identified by sequencing pre-transplant mixed lymphocyte reaction products and comparing these products with unstimulated pre-transplant donor and recipient T cells. Graft-versus-host and host-versus-graft alloreactive T cell clones were tracked in the graft, circulation and bone marrow after intestinal transplantation using bulk TCR-beta CDR3 sequencing. A peak of at least 4% donor T cells among recipient peripheral blood mononuclear cells was the definition used for donor T cell macrochimerism. A cohort of some 24 intestinal transplant recipients, including one retransplant, was enrolled, and a few patients lacking pretransplant specimens were excluded. Every recipient was given anti-thymocyte globulin induction, then maintenance tacrolimus and steroids for 2 to 3 years. The investigation overall reported the following: Patients with donor T cell macrochimerism had high GvH to HvG T cell clonal ratios in their allografts. Early after transplant, peak levels of circulating GvH clones were associated with declines in HvG clones. The conclusions were limited by the relatively low number and heterogeneity of the intestinal transplant patients. GvH clones were detected in recipient bone marrow, and some of these GvH clones were observed earlier in ileal mucosa or blood, consistent with an intestinal mucosal origin.

Via the germline V gene, CDR1 is MGHRA and CDR2 YSYEKL. V gives up 0 bases and J gives up 7 bases, and the segment between their germline ends measures 16 bases. Its CDR3 holds 15 amino acids, cysteine through phenylalanine. The kept DNA is CDR3 alone, 45 bases in frame from the first base. This clone was seen more than once but under ten times. Per-base qualities were not stored, and no clone one base away is much larger. Libraries were prepared through the immunoSEQ multiplex PCR assay. For most patients, genomic DNA was isolated using the Qiagen DNeasy Blood and Tissue Kit and was shipped frozen to Adaptive Biotechnologies for TCR sequencing. High-throughput TCR-beta CDR3 sequencing of genomic DNA from most patients was performed by Adaptive Biotechnologies. Per the source publication's procedure: Adaptive's ImmunoSEQ software was the source of the TCR sequencing data for 18 patients, while three other patients were processed with MiXCR and VDJtools. CD4 versus CD8 sorting errors were corrected by removing sequences found in both subsets at a frequency ratio below 5:1. CDR3 nucleotide sequences shared between donor and recipient were removed because their origin could not be assigned. Alloreactive clones required at least 2-fold expansion over unstimulated cells and minimum CFSE-low frequency of 0.002% (template counts) or 0.001% (read counts). Clones were considered mappable if detected in sequenced pre-transplant spleen, lymph node, or MLR CFSE-low populations of the donor or recipient. The cumulative frequency of alloreactive clones was calculated as a percentage of all sequences, weighted by copy number. TCRdb holds this immuneACCESS table with in-frame rearrangements only. Some clones are missing; in checked studies, unresolved V genes explain under half, and the rest has no known cause. V and J calls plus clone size are reproduced from that table; the DNA served to infer D and trimming. Here the sample has 10,000 to 15,000 clones; about a third occur a single time. Roughly 3.2% of the sample is in the top ten clones.

Read against the paper, the sample's time point label means: cells obtained before transplantation from donor or recipient. Mixed lymphocyte reactions plated some 200,000 CFSE-labeled pre-transplant responders with some 200,000 irradiated violet-dye-labeled stimulators and were cultured for five to seven days. After the mixed lymphocyte reaction, proliferating CD3+CD4+CFSE-low and CD3+CD8+CFSE-low responder cells were FACS-sorted on a BD Influx sorter. Material: alloreactive CD8+ T cells from a mixed lymphocyte reaction culture, obtained before intestinal transplant. In light of the paper, this sample's cell subset or site label describes: CFSE-low proliferating T cells sorted from roughly six-day pre-transplant mixed lymphocyte reaction (GvH or HvG direction). Recombination linked TRBV4-1 to TRBJ2-7; a tentative D match to TRBD1 spans 5 bases. This sequence originates from a human patient who received an intestinal transplant. The CDR3 reads CASSQERQSVGEQYF. The sequenced DNA is TGCGCCAGCAGCCAAGAACGACAGTCAGTCGGGGAGCAGTACTTC.